The clone carrying this T cell receptor (beta chain) has just a few counts. The antigen is unknown. This record comes from a study of naive and memory T cell subsets. Overall study results and limits: Expression changes during T cell differentiation may affect RNA-based TCR counts. Over 90% of naive TCR sequences appeared only once, unlike memory subsets. Naive repertoires, especially CD8, held a few larger clonotypes, possibly memory cells re-expressing CD45RA.

The CDR3 is 14 residues long. V shed 7 bases, J shed 8 bases, and the junction held 11 bases outside the gene matches. Two oligonucleotides, mixed equimolar, formed the beta constant-region primer covering TRBC1 and TRBC2. Nested alpha and beta constant-region primers with the SP2 primer drove four PCR rounds on ligated cDNA. Each CDR3 protein gets one entry after TCRdb re-called the UMI-ligation and nested PCR reads with MiXCR. The sample lists over 80,000 distinct CDR3 sequences, 11% occurring once. CMV status came from CD4+ T cell IFNgamma after overnight CMV lysate stimulation of fresh PBMCs. Cells stained for CD3, CD4, CD8, CD45RA, CD27 and viability were sorted into four CD45RA/CD27 subsets.

The sequence was collected from a human donor in good health. The chain links TRBV12-3 or TRBV12-4 to TRBJ1-2; TRBD1 agrees at 9 bases. The sequencing sample was made of naive CD4+ T cells from blood. The CDR3 DNA sequence: TGTGCCAGCACCTTCCGGGACAGGGCCGGGGGCTACACCTTC. Its translation: CASTFRDRAGGYTF.